This T cell receptor (beta chain) is from a study of cytomegalovirus exposure and HLA in healthy donors. In germline, CDR1 is SGDLS, CDR2 YYNGEE. The CDR3 is made up of 16 amino acids. V lost 3 bases to trimming and J lost 4 bases; unmatched junction nucleotides: 4. In the PCR, 60 Vbeta and 13 Jbeta primers were used. Profiling relied on immunoSEQ multiplex PCR, and the TCRdb table lists in-frame clones only, not all of them. Among some 190,000 clones, about three quarters were seen once, and the ten largest hold 1.5% to 2%. The TCR comes from a man aged 18 to 30 in good health and CMV-seronegative. V gene TRBV9 combines with J gene TRBJ2-3, with 14 nucleotides matching TRBD2. Input material: PBMCs. CDR3 coding DNA: TGTGCCAGCAGCGGGGGGACTAGCGGGGGCGCAGATACGCAGTATTTT. Residues: CASSGGTSGGADTQYF.